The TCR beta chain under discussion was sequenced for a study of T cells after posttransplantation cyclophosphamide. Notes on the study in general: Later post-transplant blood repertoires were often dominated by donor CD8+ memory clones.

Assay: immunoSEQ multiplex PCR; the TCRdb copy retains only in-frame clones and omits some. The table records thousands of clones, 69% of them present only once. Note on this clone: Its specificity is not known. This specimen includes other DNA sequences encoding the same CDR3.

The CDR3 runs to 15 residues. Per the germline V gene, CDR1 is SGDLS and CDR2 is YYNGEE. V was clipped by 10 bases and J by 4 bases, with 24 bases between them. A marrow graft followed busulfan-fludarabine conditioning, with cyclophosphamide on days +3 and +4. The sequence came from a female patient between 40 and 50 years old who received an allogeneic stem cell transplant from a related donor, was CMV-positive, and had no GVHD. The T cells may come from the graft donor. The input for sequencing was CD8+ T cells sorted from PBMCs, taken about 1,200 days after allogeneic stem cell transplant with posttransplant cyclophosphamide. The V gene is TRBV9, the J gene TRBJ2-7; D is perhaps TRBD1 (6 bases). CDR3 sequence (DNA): TGTGCCTTTTTTTTCGGGCAGGGGACGGCATACGAGCAGTACTTC. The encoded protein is CAFFFGQGTAYEQYF.